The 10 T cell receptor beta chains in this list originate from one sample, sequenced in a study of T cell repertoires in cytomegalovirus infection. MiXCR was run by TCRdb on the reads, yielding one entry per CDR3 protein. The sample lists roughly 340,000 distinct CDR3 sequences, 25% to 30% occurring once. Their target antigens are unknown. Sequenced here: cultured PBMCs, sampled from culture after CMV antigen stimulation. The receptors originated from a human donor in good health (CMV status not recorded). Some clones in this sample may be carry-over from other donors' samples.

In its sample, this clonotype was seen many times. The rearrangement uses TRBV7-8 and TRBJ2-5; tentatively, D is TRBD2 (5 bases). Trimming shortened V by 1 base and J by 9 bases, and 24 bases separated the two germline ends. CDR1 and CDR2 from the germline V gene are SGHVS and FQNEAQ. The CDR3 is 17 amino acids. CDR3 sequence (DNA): TGTGCCAGCAGCTTAGGAATGAGGAGGCGGGCACGAGCGGCCCAGTACTTC. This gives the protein CASSLGMRRRARAAQYF.

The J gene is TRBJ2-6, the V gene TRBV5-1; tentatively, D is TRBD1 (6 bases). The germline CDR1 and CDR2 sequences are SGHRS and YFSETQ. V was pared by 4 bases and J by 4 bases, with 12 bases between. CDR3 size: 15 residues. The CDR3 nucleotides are TGCGCCAGCAGCGGAGGACAGCCCGGGGCCAACGTCCTGACTTTC. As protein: CASSGGQPGANVLTF.

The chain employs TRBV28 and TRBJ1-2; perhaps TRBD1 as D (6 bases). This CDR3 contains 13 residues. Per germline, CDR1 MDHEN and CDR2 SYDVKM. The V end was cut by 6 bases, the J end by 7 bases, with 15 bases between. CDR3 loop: CASRVLGGAGYTF. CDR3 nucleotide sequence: TGTGCCAGCAGGGTCCTGGGGGGCGCTGGCTACACCTTC.

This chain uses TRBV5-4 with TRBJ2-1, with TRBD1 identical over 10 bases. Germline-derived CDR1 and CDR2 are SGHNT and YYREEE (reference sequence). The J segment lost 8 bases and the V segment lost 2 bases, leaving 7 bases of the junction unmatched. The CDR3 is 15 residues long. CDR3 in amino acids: CASSFTGQGIDEQFF. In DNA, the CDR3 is TGTGCCAGCAGCTTTACGGGACAGGGGATCGATGAGCAGTTCTTC.

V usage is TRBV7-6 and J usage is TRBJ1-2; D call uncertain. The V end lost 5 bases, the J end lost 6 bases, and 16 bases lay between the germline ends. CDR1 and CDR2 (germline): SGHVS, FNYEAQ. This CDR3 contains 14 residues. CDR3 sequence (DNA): TGTGCCAGCAGCCCTTCCTCAAGTACAGATGGCTACACCTTC. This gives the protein CASSPSSSTDGYTF.

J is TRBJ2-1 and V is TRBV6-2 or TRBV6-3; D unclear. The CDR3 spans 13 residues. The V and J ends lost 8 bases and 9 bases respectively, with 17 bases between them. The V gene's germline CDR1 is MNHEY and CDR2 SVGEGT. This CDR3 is CASSWANMGEQFF. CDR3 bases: TGTGCCAGCTCGTGGGCCAACATGGGTGAGCAGTTCTTC.

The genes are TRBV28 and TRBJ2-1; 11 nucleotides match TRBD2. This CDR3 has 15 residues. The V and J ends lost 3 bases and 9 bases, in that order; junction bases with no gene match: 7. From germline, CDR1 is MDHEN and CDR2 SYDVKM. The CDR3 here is CASSFRTSGSIEQFF. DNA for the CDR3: TGTGCCAGCAGTTTCCGTACTAGCGGGAGTATTGAGCAGTTCTTC. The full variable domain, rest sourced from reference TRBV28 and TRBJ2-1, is DVKVTQSSRYLVKRTGEKVFLECVQDMDHENMFWYRQDPGLGLRLIYFSYDVKMKEKGDIPEGYSVSREKKERFSLILESASTNQTSMYLCASSFRTSGSIEQFFGPGTRLTVL.

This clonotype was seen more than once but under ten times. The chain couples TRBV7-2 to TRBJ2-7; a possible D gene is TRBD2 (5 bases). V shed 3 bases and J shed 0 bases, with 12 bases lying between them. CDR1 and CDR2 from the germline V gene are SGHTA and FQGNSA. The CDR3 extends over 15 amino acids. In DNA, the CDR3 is TGTGCCAGCAGCTTTCCTCCGAGCGGCTCCTACGAGCAGTACTTC. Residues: CASSFPPSGSYEQYF.

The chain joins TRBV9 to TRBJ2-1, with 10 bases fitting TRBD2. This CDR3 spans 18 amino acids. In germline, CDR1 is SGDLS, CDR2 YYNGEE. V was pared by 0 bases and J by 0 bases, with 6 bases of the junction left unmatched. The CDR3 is CASSVGLAGVVSYNEQFF. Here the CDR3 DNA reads TGTGCCAGCAGCGTAGGGCTAGCGGGAGTTGTCTCCTACAATGAGCAGTTCTTC.

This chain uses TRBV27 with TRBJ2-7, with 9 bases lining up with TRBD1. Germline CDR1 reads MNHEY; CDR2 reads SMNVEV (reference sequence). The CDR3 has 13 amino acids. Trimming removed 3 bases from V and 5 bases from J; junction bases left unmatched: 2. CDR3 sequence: CASSFGQGNEQYF. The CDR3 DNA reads TGTGCCAGCAGTTTTGGACAGGGGAACGAGCAGTACTTC.